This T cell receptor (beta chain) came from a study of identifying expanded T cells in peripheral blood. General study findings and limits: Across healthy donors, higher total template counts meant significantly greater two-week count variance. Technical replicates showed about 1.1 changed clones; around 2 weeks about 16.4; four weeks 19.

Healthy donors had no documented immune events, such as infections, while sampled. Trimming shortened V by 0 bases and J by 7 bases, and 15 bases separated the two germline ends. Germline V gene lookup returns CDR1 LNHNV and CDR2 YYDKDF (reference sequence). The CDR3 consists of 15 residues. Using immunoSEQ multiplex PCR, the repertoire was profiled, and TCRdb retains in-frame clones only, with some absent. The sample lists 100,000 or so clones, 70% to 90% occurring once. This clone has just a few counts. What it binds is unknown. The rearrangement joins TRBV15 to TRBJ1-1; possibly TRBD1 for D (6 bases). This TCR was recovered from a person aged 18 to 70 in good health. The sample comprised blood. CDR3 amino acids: CATSRDGVRGGEAFF. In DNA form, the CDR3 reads TGTGCCACCAGCAGAGATGGGGTCAGGGGTGGTGAAGCTTTCTTT.